This TCR beta chain was sequenced during a study of cytomegalovirus exposure and HLA in healthy donors (dated by TCRdb to about 2017). Regarding the study in general: According to an earlier analysis of 550 to 700 of the donors, roughly 180 million T cells yielded 117 million unique TCR beta sequences and around 280 Gb of sequence data. The number of donors typed differed by locus, with roughly 620-630 for A, B, C, DRB1 and DQB1, around 500 for DQA1, 606 for DPA1, and around 450 for DPB1. Four or five DR-DQ haplotypes were handled as single units for association and clustering, since linkage in the cohort was strong. A separate validation cohort of 100 to 150 different subjects was used in addition to the 666-subject first cohort. On average, 235,054 unique TCR beta nucleotide sequences were sequenced per donor among some 430 genotyped donors of the cohort, with 15% to 20% of those sequences being non-productive. High-throughput TCR immunosequencing, statistical association of individual TCRs with disease status, and machine learning were combined to predict cytomegalovirus infection status. In a later analysis, previously published TCR beta repertoires from 550 to 700 donors were re-analyzed and high-resolution HLA genotyping was added so that TCR occurrence patterns could be studied. The later analysis used no new phenotypic data to find candidate immune exposures, relying instead on TCR beta sequences and their occurrence across donors. The study profiled the T cell repertoires of 550 to 700 subjects by immunosequencing and related them to cytomegalovirus serostatus. The study was designed to test whether signatures of past pathogen exposure could be identified by cataloging public T cell receptors. A later genetic analysis took genome-wide SNP genotypes for about 55% of the 666 donors and used that subset as a discovery cohort. Every repertoire in the discovery cohort had been generated on one and the same sequencing platform. To decide whether each TCR beta V gene segment behaved as functional or pseudogenic, an earlier analysis of 587 of the donors relied on high-throughput TCR beta sequencing. Both class I and class II loci were covered by HLA typing, at four-digit resolution. The genetic ancestry cluster associated with self-reported Caucasian donors included about 84% of the 350 to 500 genotyped donors. Roughly 300 gigabases of sequencing data and roughly 80 million unique TCR sequences made up an early release that covered 500 to 700 HLA-typed donors. Donor age, sex, ethnicity and CMV serostatus were collected together with the repertoire data. Study-wide findings and limitations: The classifier was reported to diagnose cytomegalovirus status with high specificity and sensitivity in both the original and validation cohorts. In this cohort, only TCR beta chains were sequenced, and detectable features were limited by the absence of alpha or paired-chain data. Strong co-occurrence of HLA alleles, especially DR and DQ, made assigning TCR associations to individual alleles difficult. A later analysis found that most CMV-associated TCR beta chains appeared HLA-restricted, with HLA associations seemingly driven largely by CMV exposure. A later analysis reported that several top co-occurrence clusters appeared linked to parvovirus B19, influenza, CMV and Epstein-Barr virus. Linkage disequilibrium might explain the correlated functional status among segregating V segments, but an unknown experimental factor could not be ruled out. Three of the identified cytomegalovirus-associated TCR beta chains were confirmed in vitro to be specific for cytomegalovirus antigens. The authors suggested that the approach could potentially be generalized to other disease states and immunological phenotypes. A later analysis found that TCR association rates varied across HLA loci, with DRB1 alleles showing the most associated TCRs and HLA-C alleles the fewest. Broadly in line with IMGT annotations, most TCR beta V segments showed up in productive rearrangements about 87% or about 30% of the time in an earlier analysis of 450 to 750 of the donors. The earlier analysis of approximately 540 of the donors excluded approximately 15 rarely observed V segments, including chromosome 9 orphons, because counts were too low. At a false discovery rate of 0.05, a later analysis linked 16,000 or so TCR beta sequences to specific HLA alleles. The study gave a list of under 200 TCR beta chains associated with cytomegalovirus. V-gene and J-gene trimming of TCR beta chains was associated with a missense DCLRE1C variant in a later genetic analysis, and the association was replicated in an independent cohort. For the cohort, immune exposure information was limited to CMV serostatus. A cluster of highly shared sequence variants was judged likely to represent a technical artifact of the sequencing pipeline. In a later analysis, HLA-associated TCR beta chains were found to be more clonally expanded and to have lower generation probabilities than equally common non-associated chains. Roughly uniform sequencing depth across donors was assumed in presence/absence analyses, although this assumption may not hold. A further reported finding was that TCR beta sequences accurately predicted the HLA-A and HLA-B alleles for most subjects in the first cohort. Because the 87-base-pair reads could not distinguish some IMGT-functional V segments, including TRBV6-2 and TRBV6-3, those segments were excluded. Most TCR sequences were observed very rarely across donors, whereas some public TCRs were present in many individuals. Because HLA typing was missing for some donors at each locus, association tests included only the typed subset. A later genetic analysis reported fewer N-insertions in productive TCRs among donors in an Asian-associated ancestry cluster than the roughly 670-donor mean.

From the cysteine through the phenylalanine, the CDR3 covers 15 amino acids. Solely the CDR3 DNA is kept, with 45 bases framed from the first base. CDR1 and CDR2, per the germline V gene, are MDHEN and SYDVKM. At the junction V is shortened by 6 bases and J by 4 bases; bases outside the gene matches: 8. With regard to this clone: The clone's antigen remains unknown. Per-base qualities were not stored, and no clone one base away is much larger.

Library preparation employed the immunoSEQ multiplex PCR assay. For the multiplex PCR, a mixture combining 60 forward primers for TCR Vbeta segments and 13 reverse primers for TCR Jbeta segments was used. The CDR3 region of rearranged TCR beta genes was amplified from genomic DNA with a multiplex PCR assay. The amplified TCR beta libraries were sequenced on the Illumina HiSeq System as 87-base-pair reads. The study's own analysis went as follows. A later analysis tallied 75 million to 95 million unique TCR beta chains across the 666 repertoires, and some 10 million of those chains were shared by two or more donors. To remove PCR and sequencing errors, raw reads were error-corrected and collapsed into unique sequences using a nearest-neighbor algorithm that merged closely related sequences. V, D and J gene segments were assigned by aligning CDR3 sequences to IMGT reference sequences. Each retained sequence needed at least a six-nucleotide match to both a V gene segment and a J gene segment. A rearrangement was called productive if the CDR3 had no stop codons and remained in frame with V and J, and every other rearrangement was called non-productive. CDR3 was defined according to IMGT convention as the region running from the second conserved V-encoded cysteine to the conserved J-encoded phenylalanine. In an earlier analysis of 550 to 650 of the donors, sequences lacking an unambiguous match to a single V gene segment were excluded. In an earlier analysis of some 590 of the donors, V segments were called functional above 56.7% productive rearrangements and were called segregating when the between-donor standard deviation exceeded 5%. A statistical classification framework was built for diagnosing cytomegalovirus status from the catalog of TCR beta chain sequences. V and J gene assignment, in a later analysis, came from comparing TCR nucleotide sequences with IMGT/GENE-DB human TR gene sequences. Using the TCRdist pipeline, a later analysis assigned CDR3 sequences along with most-parsimonious VDJ recombination scenarios. In a later analysis, each TCR beta chain was defined by its CDR3 amino acid sequence together with its V-gene family, and reads without a unique V-gene family were excluded. To address suspected cross-contamination and a sequencing artifact, a later analysis removed a few hundred highly shared, low-generation-probability nucleotide sequences. In a later analysis, a clonal expansion index was calculated for each public chain from normalized within-repertoire ranks of inferred template counts. In a later analysis, generation probabilities were computed with a VDJ recombination model fitted to out-of-frame rearrangements, and the resulting probabilities were checked against IGoR. In a later analysis, hypergeometric tests were used to score TCR-TCR, TCR-HLA and TCR-CMV co-occurrence, with a repertoire-size bias correction applied to TCR pairs. False discovery rates were estimated in a later analysis by permuting HLA or CMV assignments 20 times. In a later analysis, co-occurring TCRs were grouped using DBSCAN, and TCRdist sequence similarity was added for clustering within HLA-allele-positive subsets. Repertoires with fewer than 30,000 or more than 120,000 public chains were left out of co-occurrence clustering, as were five repertoires with anomalous nucleotide sharing. This is the immuneACCESS table as TCRdb keeps it, with only in-frame sequences that have V and J called. A part of the clones is gone; compared with another copy, unresolved V genes explain less than half, and the rest is unexplained. V, J and clone size derive from that table, while D and trimming were established from the DNA sequence. This sample holds 130,000 to 150,000 clones; 72% were observed only once. Jointly, the top ten make up 2.1% of the sample.

In total, roughly 670 healthy bone marrow donors made up the cohort. At the time of sampling, all cohort members were nominally healthy, though unrecorded immune exposures were likely present. The donor tested CMV seronegative, placing the donor among the 350 to 400 seronegative members of the cohort. Each donor provided a peripheral blood sample, and peripheral blood mononuclear cells were used for TCR beta sequencing. The Qiagen DNeasy Blood Extraction Kit was used to extract genomic DNA from the blood cell samples. Sequenced: PBMCs. This chain is built from TRBV28 and TRBJ2-3; TRBD1 agrees with 9 junctional bases. This receptor was taken from a man in his forties in good health and CMV-seronegative. Read as DNA, the sequence is TGTGCCAGCAGGGGATTACAGGGGGCGGCAGATACGCAGTATTTT. It encodes CASRGLQGAADTQYF.